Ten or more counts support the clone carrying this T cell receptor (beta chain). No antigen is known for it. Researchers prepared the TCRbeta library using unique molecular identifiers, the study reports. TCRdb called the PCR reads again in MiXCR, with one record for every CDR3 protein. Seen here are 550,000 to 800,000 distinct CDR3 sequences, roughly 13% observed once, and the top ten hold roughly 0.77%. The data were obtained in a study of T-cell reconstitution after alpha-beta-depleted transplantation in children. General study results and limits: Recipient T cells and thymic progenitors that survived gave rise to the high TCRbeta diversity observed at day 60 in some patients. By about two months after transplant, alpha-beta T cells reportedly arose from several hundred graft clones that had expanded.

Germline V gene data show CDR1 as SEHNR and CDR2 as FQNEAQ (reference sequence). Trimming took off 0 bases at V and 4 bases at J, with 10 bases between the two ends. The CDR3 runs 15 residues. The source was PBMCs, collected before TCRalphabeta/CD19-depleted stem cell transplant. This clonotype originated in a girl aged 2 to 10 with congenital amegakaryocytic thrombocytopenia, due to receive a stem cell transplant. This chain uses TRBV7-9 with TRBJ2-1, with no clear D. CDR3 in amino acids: CASSLALGRYNEQFF. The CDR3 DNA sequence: TGTGCCAGCAGCTTAGCCCTAGGCAGATACAATGAGCAGTTCTTC.